What follows describes a single T cell receptor (beta chain). The target antigen is unknown. The CDR3 length is 14 residues. This record belongs to a study of shared clonotypes between healthy human individuals. Whole-study findings and limits: Rarefaction gave evidence that sorted-subset sequencing remained incomplete despite large depth. Roughly 5% of naive CD4 clonotypes were common to a handful of donors.

Deep-level assay runs were performed. Profiled with immunoSEQ multiplex PCR; TCRdb holds only in-frame clones, not every one. The repertoire holds millions of clones, more than 90% seen once, with roughly 0.13% in the top ten. Into CD45RA+ naive and CD45RA-negative memory subsets, the CD4+ cells were split. Input material: naive CD4+ T cells sorted from blood. Sample subset: CD45RA+ positively selected. The clonotype comes from a man between 18 and 29 years old in good health. The chain couples TRBV21-1 to TRBJ2-3; the table calls TRBD1, which could not be checked here. TRBV21-1 is reported as a pseudogene. CDR3 sequence (DNA): TGTGCCAGCAGCGTTTCAGGGTTAACAGATACGCAGTATTTT. Translated, it gives CASSVSGLTDTQYF.